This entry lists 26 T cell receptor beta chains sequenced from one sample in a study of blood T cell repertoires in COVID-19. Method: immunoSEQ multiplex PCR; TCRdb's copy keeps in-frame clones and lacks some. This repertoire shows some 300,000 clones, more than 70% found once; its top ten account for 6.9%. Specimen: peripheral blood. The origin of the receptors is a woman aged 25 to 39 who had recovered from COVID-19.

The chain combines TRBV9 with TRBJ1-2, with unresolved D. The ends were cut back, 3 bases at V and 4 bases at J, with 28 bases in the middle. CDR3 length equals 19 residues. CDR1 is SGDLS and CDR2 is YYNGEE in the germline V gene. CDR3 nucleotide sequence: TGTGCCAGCAGCGCCCATCCCCTACCACGCGAGGGCGATACCTATGGCTACACCTTC. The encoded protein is CASSAHPLPREGDTYGYTF.

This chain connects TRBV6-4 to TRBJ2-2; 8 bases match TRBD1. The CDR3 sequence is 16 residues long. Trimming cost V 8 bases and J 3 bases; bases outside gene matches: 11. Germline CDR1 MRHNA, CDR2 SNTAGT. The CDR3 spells CASRHFGTGDTGELFF. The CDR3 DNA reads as TGTGCCAGCCGACACTTCGGGACAGGAGACACCGGGGAGCTGTTTTTT.

In nucleotides, the CDR3 is TGTGCCTGGACTCGAAGGTGGGACAGGGGTAATGAAAAACTGTTTTTT. Its translation: CAWTRRWDRGNEKLFF. The rearrangement uses TRBV30 and TRBJ1-4; 10 bases align to TRBD1. This CDR3 has 16 residues. The V and J ends lost 4 bases and 4 bases, in that order; junction bases with no gene match: 9. Germline values: CDR1 GTSNPN, CDR2 SVGIG (reference sequence).

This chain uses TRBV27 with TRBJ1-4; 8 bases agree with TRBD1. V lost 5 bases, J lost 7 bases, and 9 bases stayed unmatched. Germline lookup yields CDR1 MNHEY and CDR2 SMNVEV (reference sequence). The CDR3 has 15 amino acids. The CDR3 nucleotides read TGTGCCAGCAGTCGCAGGGGGCAAGGTGGTGAAAAACTGTTTTTT. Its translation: CASSRRGQGGEKLFF.

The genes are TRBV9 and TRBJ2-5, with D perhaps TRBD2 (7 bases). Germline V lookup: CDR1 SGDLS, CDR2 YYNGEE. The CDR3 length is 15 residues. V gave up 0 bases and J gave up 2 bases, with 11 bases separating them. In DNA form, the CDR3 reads TGTGCCAGCAGCGTAGTCGGGGGGCAACAAGAGACCCAGTACTTC. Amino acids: CASSVVGGQQETQYF.

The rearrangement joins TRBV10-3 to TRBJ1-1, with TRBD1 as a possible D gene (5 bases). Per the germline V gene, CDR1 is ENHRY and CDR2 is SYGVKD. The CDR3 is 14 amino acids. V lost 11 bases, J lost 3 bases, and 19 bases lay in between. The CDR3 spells CAAEDSSSDTEAFF. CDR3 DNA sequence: TGTGCCGCTGAAGACAGTTCATCGGACACTGAAGCTTTCTTT.

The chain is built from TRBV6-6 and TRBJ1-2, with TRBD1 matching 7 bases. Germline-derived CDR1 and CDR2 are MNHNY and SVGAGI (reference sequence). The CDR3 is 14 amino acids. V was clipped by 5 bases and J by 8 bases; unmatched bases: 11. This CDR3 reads CASSKRDSGIGYTF. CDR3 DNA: TGTGCCAGCAGTAAACGGGACAGTGGTATAGGCTACACCTTC.

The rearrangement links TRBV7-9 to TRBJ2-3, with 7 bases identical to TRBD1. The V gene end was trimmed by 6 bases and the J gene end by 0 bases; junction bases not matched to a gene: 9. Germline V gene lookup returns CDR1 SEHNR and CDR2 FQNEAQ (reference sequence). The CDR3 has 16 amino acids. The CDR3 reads CASSPRGQFSTDTQYF. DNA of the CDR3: TGTGCCAGCAGTCCAAGGGGGCAGTTTAGCACAGATACGCAGTATTTT.

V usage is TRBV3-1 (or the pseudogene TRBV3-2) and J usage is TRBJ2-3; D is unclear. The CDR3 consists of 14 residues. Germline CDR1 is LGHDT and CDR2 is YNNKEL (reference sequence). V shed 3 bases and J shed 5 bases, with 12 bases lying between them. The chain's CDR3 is CASSQRPSEDTQYF. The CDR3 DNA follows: TGTGCCAGCAGCCAGAGGCCGTCGGAAGATACGCAGTATTTT.

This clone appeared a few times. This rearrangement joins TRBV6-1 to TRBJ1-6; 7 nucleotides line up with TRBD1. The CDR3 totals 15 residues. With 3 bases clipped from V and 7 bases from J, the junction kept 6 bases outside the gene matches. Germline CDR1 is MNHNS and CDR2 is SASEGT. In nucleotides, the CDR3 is TGTGCCAGCAGTGAGGTGACAGGGCAAAATTCACCCCTCCACTTT. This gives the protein CASSEVTGQNSPLHF.

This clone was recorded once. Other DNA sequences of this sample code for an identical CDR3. CDR3 sequence reads: CASSPRTASYEQYF. CDR3 DNA sequence: TGTGCCAGCAGCCCCCGTACAGCCTCCTACGAGCAGTACTTC. This chain links TRBV11-2 with TRBJ2-7; D is ambiguous. Germline loops: CDR1 SGHAT, CDR2 FQNNGV. This CDR3 is 14 amino acids long. V was cut by 5 bases and J by 0 bases, with 11 bases left in between.

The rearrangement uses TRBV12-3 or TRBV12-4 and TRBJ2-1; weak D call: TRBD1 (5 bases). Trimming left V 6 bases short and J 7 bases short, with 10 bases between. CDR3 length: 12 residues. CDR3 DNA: TGTGCCAGCAGCTTGTCAGGGAATGAGCAGTTCTTC. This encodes CASSLSGNEQFF.

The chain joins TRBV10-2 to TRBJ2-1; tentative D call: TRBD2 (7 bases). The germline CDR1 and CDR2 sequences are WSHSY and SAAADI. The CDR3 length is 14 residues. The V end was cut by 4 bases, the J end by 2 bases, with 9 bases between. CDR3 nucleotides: TGCGCCAGCAGTGCGGGGGGCCCCTACAATGAGCAGTTCTTC. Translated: CASSAGGPYNEQFF.

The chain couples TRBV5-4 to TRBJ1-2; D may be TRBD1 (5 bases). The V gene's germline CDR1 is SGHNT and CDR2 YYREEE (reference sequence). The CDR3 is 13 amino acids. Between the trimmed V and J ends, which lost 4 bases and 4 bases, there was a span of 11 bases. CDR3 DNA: TGTGCCAGCAGCGCAGACAGCTCCTATGGCTACACCTTC. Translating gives CASSADSSYGYTF.

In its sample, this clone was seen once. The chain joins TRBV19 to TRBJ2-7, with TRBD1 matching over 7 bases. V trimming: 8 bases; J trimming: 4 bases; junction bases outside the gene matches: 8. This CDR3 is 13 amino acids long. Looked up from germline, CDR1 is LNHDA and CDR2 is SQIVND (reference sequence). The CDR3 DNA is TGTGCCAGTGGCAGACAGGGTGGTTACGAGCAGTACTTC. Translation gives CASGRQGGYEQYF.

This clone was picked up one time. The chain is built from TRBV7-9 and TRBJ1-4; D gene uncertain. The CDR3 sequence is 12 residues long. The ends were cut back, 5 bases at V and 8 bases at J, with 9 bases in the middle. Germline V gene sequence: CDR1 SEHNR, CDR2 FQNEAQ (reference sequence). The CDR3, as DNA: TGTGCCAGCAGCACCCGACAAGAAAAACTGTTTTTT. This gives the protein CASSTRQEKLFF.

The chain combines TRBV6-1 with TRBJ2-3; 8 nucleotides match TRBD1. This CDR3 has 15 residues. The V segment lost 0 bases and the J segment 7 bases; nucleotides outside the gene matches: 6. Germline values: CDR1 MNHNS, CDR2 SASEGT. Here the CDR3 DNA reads TGTGCCAGCAGTGAAGCGCTGTACAGGGGGAATACGCAGTATTTT. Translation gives CASSEALYRGNTQYF.

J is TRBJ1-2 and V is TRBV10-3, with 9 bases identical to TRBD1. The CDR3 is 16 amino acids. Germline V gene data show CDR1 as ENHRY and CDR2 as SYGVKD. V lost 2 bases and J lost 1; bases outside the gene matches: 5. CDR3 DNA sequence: TGTGCCATCAGTGAGGACAGGGGGACCTTTAACTATGGCTACACCTTC. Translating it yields CAISEDRGTFNYGYTF.

The CDR3 region has the DNA TGCGCCAGTTACCGGGACAGGACTATGAACACTGAAGCTTTCTTT. It codes for CASYRDRTMNTEAFF. The chain carries TRBV5-1 and TRBJ1-1; 8 bases fit TRBD1. The germline gives CDR1 SGHRS, CDR2 YFSETQ. The CDR3 has 15 residues. The trim removed 8 bases at V and 0 bases at J, leaving 9 bases unmatched.

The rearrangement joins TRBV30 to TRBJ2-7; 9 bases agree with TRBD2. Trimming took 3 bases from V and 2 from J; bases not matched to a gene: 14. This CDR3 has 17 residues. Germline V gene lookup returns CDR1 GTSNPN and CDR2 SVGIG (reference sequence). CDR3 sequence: CAWSPTPSSGGPYEQYF. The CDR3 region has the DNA TGTGCCTGGAGCCCTACCCCCTCGAGCGGGGGGCCCTACGAGCAGTACTTC.

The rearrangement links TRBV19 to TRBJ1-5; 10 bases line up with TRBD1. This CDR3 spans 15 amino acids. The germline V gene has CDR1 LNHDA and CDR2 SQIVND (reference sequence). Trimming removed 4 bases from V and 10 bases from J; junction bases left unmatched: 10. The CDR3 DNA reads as TGTGCCAGTAGTACGGGACAGGGGATGAACAGCCCCCAGCATTTT. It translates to CASSTGQGMNSPQHF.

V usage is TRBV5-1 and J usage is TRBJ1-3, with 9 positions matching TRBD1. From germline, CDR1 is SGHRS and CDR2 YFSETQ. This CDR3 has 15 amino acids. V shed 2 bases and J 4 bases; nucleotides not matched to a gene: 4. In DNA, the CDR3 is TGCGCCAGCAGCTTACAGGGGGCCCAAGGAAACACCATATATTTT. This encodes CASSLQGAQGNTIYF.

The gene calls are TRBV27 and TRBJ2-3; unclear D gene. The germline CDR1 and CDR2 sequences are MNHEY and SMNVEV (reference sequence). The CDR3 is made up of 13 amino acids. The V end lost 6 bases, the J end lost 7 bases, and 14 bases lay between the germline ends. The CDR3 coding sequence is TGTGCCAGCAGCCCCTTTGAGGAGAATACGCAGTATTTT. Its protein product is CASSPFEENTQYF.

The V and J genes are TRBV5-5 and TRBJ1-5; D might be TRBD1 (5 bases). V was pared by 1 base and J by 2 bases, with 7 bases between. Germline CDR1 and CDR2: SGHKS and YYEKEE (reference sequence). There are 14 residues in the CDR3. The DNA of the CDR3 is TGTGCCAGCAGCTTGATAGGGGGCAATCAGCCCCAGCATTTT. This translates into CASSLIGGNQPQHF. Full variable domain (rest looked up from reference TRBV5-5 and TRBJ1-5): DAGVTQSPTHLIKTRGQQVTLRCSPISGHKSVSWYQQVLGQGPQFIFQYYEKEERGRGNFPDRFSARQFPNYSSELNVNALLLGDSALYLCASSLIGGNQPQHFGDGTRLSIL.

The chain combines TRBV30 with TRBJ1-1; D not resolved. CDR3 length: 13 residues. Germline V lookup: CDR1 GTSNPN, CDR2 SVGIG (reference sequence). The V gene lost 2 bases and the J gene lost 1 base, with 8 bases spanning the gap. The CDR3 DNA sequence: TGTGCCTGGAGTAAGCTAGCGAACACTGAAGCTTTCTTT. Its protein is CAWSKLANTEAFF.

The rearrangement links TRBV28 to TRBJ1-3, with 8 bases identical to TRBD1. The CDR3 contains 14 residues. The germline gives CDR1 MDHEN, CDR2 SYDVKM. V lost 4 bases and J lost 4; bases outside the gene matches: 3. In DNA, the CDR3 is TGTGCCAGCAGTTCCAGGGGGCTCGGAAACACCATATATTTT. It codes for CASSSRGLGNTIYF.